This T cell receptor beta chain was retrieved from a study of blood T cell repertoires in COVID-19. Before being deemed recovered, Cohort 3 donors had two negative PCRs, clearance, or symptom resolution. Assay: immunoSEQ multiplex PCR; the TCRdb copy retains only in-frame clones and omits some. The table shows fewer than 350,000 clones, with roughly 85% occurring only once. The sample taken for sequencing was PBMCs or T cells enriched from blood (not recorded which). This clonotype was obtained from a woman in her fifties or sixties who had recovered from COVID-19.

CDR3 DNA: TGTGCCAGCAGGAGACAGGGGTTGACTTCACCCCTCCACTTT. It specifies CASRRQGLTSPLHF. The chain carries TRBV6-5 and TRBJ1-6; the match to TRBD1 covers 8 bases. The germline CDR1 and CDR2 sequences are MNHEY and SVGAGI. This CDR3 has 14 residues. After removal of 6 bases from V and 9 bases from J, the junction contained 7 bases not matched to a gene.